This TCR beta chain appears in the sequencing data of a study of blood T cells in healthy people across ages. Overall study: In model experiments, template switching was able to capture about one barcoded beta molecule for every two T cells that were present. General observations from the study: Long-lived and aged donors differed, with more naive CD4+ cells and higher diversity in the long-lived.

Using a J-beta primer mix together with a sample-barcoded 5' primer, a second PCR was run for 7 to 11 cycles. TCRdb redid the calling of the 5' RACE reads with MiXCR, one entry per CDR3 protein. The sample has roughly 1,800,000 distinct CDR3 sequences, about 49% seen once. As for this clonotype: As yet, its antigen is unknown.

The sample was blood. The receptor was derived from a woman aged 40-49 years in good health.

The CDR3 region is CASSQVMGPLETQYF. The CDR3 coding sequence is TGTGCCAGCAGCCAAGTGATGGGACCGTTAGAGACCCAGTACTTC. This chain joins TRBV14 and TRBJ2-4; D may be TRBD1 or TRBD2 (5 bases each). The last part of the DNA fits TRBJ2-5 better; the J call may be wrong. The CDR3 is made up of 15 amino acids. CDR1 is SGHDN and CDR2 is FVKESK in the germline V gene.